Each of the 6 T cell receptor beta chains below was sequenced from the same sample in a study of blood T cells in healthy people across ages (dated by TCRdb to the mid-2010s). The library relied on 5' RACE. The instrument given in TCRdb is Illumina HiSeq 2500. A second PCR of 7 to 11 cycles was run with a J-beta primer mix and a sample-barcoded 5' primer. TCRdb reworked the public reads: Q25 trimming with fastp, MiXCR clone assembly, productive beta chains retained. Rows are combined by CDR3 protein, so each entry shows the most common genes and DNA. The sample records roughly 800,000 distinct CDR3 sequences, approximately 35% of which are singletons. About an eighth of the sample goes to the ten largest clones. The material sequenced was blood. The receptors come from a man between 18 and 29 years old in good health.

This clonotype was seen a few times. The chain employs TRBV20-1 and TRBJ1-2; TRBD1 might be the D (5 bases). CDR1 is DFQATT and CDR2 is SNEGSKA in the germline V gene (reference sequence). The V and J ends lost 2 bases and 4 bases respectively, with 26 bases between them. There are 18 residues in the CDR3. In nucleotides, the CDR3 is TGCAGTGCTAGACGTCCTATCAGGGCGAAGGGAACCTTCTATGGCTACACCTTC. It encodes CSARRPIRAKGTFYGYTF.

This clonotype has more than one count but fewer than ten. This chain uses TRBV5-1 with TRBJ2-2, with 9 bases aligning to TRBD1. Germline CDR1 reads SGHRS; CDR2 reads YFSETQ. Trimming took 4 bases from V and 1 from J; bases not matched to a gene: 5. This CDR3 is built from 16 residues. CDR3 DNA sequence: TGCGCCAGCAGCCCGGGACAGGGCGTGAACACCGGGGAGCTGTTTTTT. This sequence encodes CASSPGQGVNTGELFF.

This clonotype was seen ten or more times. The rearrangement uses TRBV12-3 or TRBV12-4 and TRBJ1-2; no clear D gene. The ends were cut back, 3 bases at V and 8 bases at J, with 19 bases in the middle. There are 15 residues in the CDR3. CDR3 loop: CASSFSSREGQGYTF. CDR3 nucleotides: TGTGCCAGCAGTTTTAGTTCGAGGGAGGGTCAGGGCTACACCTTC.

This rearrangement joins TRBV7-9 to TRBJ1-5, with a tentative D call TRBD1 (5 bases). The germline V and J ends were trimmed by 9 bases and 2 bases, with 20 bases remaining between them. The germline V gene has CDR1 SEHNR and CDR2 FQNEAQ (reference sequence). The CDR3 extends over 16 amino acids. CDR3 DNA sequence: TGTGCCAGTAGGGAGGAGGGGCGATTGGGCAATCAGCCCCAGCATTTT. Its translation: CASREEGRLGNQPQHF.

CDR3 in amino acids: CSANPGHGISYGYTF. The DNA of the CDR3 is TGCAGTGCAAACCCAGGACATGGGATTTCCTATGGCTACACCTTC. The rearrangement links TRBV20-1 to TRBJ1-2, with D perhaps TRBD1 (5 bases). The CDR3 covers 15 residues. Germline loops: CDR1 DFQATT, CDR2 SNEGSKA (reference sequence). The germline V and J ends were trimmed by 6 bases and 4 bases, with 21 bases remaining between them.

The gene calls are TRBV7-3 and TRBJ2-3, with 7 bases lining up with TRBD1. This CDR3 spans 17 amino acids. Germline trimming cut 5 bases from V and 2 bases from J; bases unmatched to any gene: 13. Germline V gene data show CDR1 as SGHTA and CDR2 as FQGTGA. The chain's CDR3 is CASSPNPRTGSTDTQYF. The DNA for the CDR3 is TGTGCCAGCAGCCCCAATCCCCGGACAGGATCCACAGATACGCAGTATTTT.